This T cell receptor beta chain was sequenced in a study of spatial heterogeneity in lung cancer (dated by TCRdb to between 2018 and 2020). For the study in its entirety: Beta-chain transcripts were consistently detected in greater numbers than alpha-chain transcripts, which likely reflects a higher abundance of beta-chain transcripts. In non-small cell lung cancer, the study quantitatively compared TCR alpha and beta repertoires across several tumor regions, matched nontumor lung, and blood. At surgery, both alpha and beta chains were TCR-sequenced in 220 tumor regions, over 61 matched nontumor lung samples and a few dozen PBMC samples. Nonsynonymous mutation counts, determined by whole-exome sequencing of tumor tissue, were related to TCR repertoire features. In the raw uncorrected reads, each unique combination of TCR and UMI appeared more than ten times on average.

This clonotype was detected many times. This receptor's antigen is unknown. The record has no base qualities; no much larger clone is one base away. Preparation of the library involved 5' RACE. Sequencing took place on a NextSeq 500. In the TCR library protocol, a unique molecular identifier was attached to each TCR cDNA molecule so that PCR and sequencing errors could be corrected. The authors' analysis ran thus. Decombinator tools were used for TCR identification, UMI-based error correction and CDR3 extraction. Expanded TCRs were defined as those above a frequency of 2 per 1,000, corresponding to the top 1% of the tumor frequency distribution. Renyi diversity was computed with the R vegan package after each repertoire had been subsampled 100 times to 5,000 TCRs. CDR3 similarity networks were built from amino acid triplet string-kernel similarity, with CDR3s being connected when pairwise similarity was above 0.82. TCRdb took the public reads, trimmed them with fastp at Q25, ran MiXCR for clone calling and kept in-frame beta chains. Merged by CDR3 protein, the rows form single entries marked with the most common genes and DNA. For this entry, the V and J calls and clone size follow TCRdb and not the study's own pipeline. The sample table contains approximately 49,000 distinct CDR3 sequences; only one count was recorded for under 6% of them. Over 8.5% of the sample is held by the ten biggest clonotypes.

Explained via the paper, the time point label denotes: sample taken at primary tumor resection. Donors were 72 patients with early-stage, untreated non-small cell lung cancer from the lung TRACERx cohort. TCR sequencing used whole RNA extracted from tumor and nontumor lung tissue, or from cryopreserved PBMC samples, without cell sorting. Only patients with enough RNA available from two or more tumor regions were chosen for TCR sequencing. Paper-wide results and their limitations: Ubiquitous expanded tumor TCRs were found in blood more often at tumor resection than at routine follow-up. Confirming at a functional level the hypothesis that regional TCRs recognize regional mutations was considered to require additional single-cell paired TCR alpha and beta sequencing.

As encoded in the germline V gene (reference sequence), CDR1 is MNHNY while CDR2 is SVGAGI. The germline V and J ends show losses of 5 bases and 5 bases respectively, and no gene match explains 4 bases of the junction. Spanning cysteine to phenylalanine, the CDR3 consists of 14 amino acids. Only the CDR3 region is kept as DNA, spanning 42 bases read in frame from base 1. The sequences come from PBMCs, collected at surgery. Rearrangement joined TRBV6-6 to TRBJ1-1; the junction holds 11 bases that match TRBD1. This receptor was identified in a male donor with early-stage non-small cell lung cancer. The CDR3 amino acid sequence is: CASSGGQGETEAFF. The DNA is as follows: TGTGCCAGCAGTGGGGGACAGGGGGAGACTGAAGCTTTCTTT.